Detailed here is one T cell receptor beta chain. Its antigen is unidentified. This sample is part of a study of T cells in Graves' hyperthyroidism and ophthalmopathy. V lost 1 base to trimming and J lost 11 bases; unmatched junction nucleotides: 1. Germline V lookup: CDR1 SGHVS, CDR2 FNYEAQ. The CDR3 runs to 14 residues. Not enrolled were patients with uncontrolled infection, other autoimmune disease, pregnancy or lactation. From RNA transcripts, TCR beta CDR3 regions were amplified. The HTBI set primed first-round TCR CDR3 RT-PCR. TCRdb fed the multiplex PCR reads into MiXCR, producing one record per CDR3 protein. The top ten hold just over 8% of the sample, which has just over 550,000 distinct CDR3 sequences, under 60% seen once. Study results and caveats: A model of 13 V-J pairs discriminated ophthalmopathy from stable hyperthyroidism. Most thyroid clonotypes that were expanded above 0.001 also turned up in blood.

The rearrangement uses TRBV7-6 and TRBJ2-6, with 11 bases aligning to TRBD1. The sequence came from a woman younger than 30 with Graves' hyperthyroidism. Sample: peripheral blood or thyroid tissue (not recorded which). CDR3 loop: CASSLGTGGDVLTF. In DNA form, the CDR3 reads TGTGCCAGCAGCTTAGGGACAGGGGGCGACGTCCTGACTTTC. Full variable domain (remainder filled in from reference TRBV7-6 and TRBJ2-6): GAGVSQSPRYKVTKRGQDVALRCDPISGHVSLYWYRQALGQGPEFLTYFNYEAQQDKSGLPNDRFSAERPEGSISTLTIQRTEQRDSAMYRCASSLGTGGDVLTFGAGSRLTVL.